This T cell receptor (beta chain) comes out of a study of somatic mutations in cytotoxic T cells in rheumatoid arthritis. This clone was observed once. Its specificity is unknown. It was blood donors, around 60% female and with a median age of around 52 years (range about 20-75), who served as healthy controls. Positive magnetic bead selection was used to isolate CD4+ and CD8+ cells; purity was checked by flow cytometry. Using immunoSEQ multiplex PCR, the repertoire was profiled, and TCRdb retains in-frame clones only, with some absent. The sample lists more than 25,000 clones, less than 85% occurring once. Germline assignment: CDR1 GTSNPN and CDR2 SVGIG (reference sequence). The CDR3 is 15 residues long. The trim removed 3 bases at V and 0 bases at J, leaving 2 bases unmatched. Findings and limits, study-wide: Per patient, the largest CD8+ clone was found to exceed 20% of CD8+ cells in 8 of 65 cases.

This sequence originates from a woman under 30 in good health. The chain is built from TRBV30 and TRBJ2-7; the match to TRBD2 covers 13 bases. Sequenced sample: CD8+ T cells sorted from blood. In DNA form, the CDR3 reads TGTGCCTGGAGGGGACTAGCGGGAACCTCCTACGAGCAGTACTTC. The encoded protein is CAWRGLAGTSYEQYF.